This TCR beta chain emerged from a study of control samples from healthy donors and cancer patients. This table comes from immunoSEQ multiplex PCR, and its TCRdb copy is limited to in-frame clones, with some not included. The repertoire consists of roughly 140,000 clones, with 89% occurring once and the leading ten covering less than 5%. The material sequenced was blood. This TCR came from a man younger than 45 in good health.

For the CDR3, the DNA is TGCGCCAGCAGTCGGGGGGGAAACAATGAAAAACTGTTTTTT. Its protein product is CASSRGGNNEKLFF. This sequence joins TRBV5-1 and TRBJ1-4; weak D call: TRBD1 (5 bases). Germline V gene data show CDR1 as SGHRS and CDR2 as YFSETQ. V was cut by 5 bases and J by 5 bases, with 13 bases left in between. This CDR3 is 14 amino acids long.